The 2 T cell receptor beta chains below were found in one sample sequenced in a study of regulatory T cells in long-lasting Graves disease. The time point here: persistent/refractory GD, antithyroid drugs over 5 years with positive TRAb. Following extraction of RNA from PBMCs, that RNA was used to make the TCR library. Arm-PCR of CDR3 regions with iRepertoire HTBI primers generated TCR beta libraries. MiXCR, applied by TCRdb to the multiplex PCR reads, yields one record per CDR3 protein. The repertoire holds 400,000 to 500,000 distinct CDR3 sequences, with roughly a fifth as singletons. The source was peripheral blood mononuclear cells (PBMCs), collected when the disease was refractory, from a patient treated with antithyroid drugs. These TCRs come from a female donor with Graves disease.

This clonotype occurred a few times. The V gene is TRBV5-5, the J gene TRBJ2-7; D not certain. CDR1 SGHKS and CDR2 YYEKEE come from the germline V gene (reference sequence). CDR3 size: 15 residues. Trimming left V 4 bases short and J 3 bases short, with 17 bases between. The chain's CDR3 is CASSPAYLRHYEQYF. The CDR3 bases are TGTGCCAGCAGCCCGGCCTACCTTCGGCACTACGAGCAGTACTTC.

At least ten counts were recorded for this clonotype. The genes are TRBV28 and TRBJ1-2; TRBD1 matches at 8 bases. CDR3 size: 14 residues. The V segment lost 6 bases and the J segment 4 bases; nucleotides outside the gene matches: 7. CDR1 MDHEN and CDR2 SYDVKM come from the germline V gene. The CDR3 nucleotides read TGTGCCAGCAGCCCTGGGACAGGACTCTATGGCTACACCTTC. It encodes CASSPGTGLYGYTF.